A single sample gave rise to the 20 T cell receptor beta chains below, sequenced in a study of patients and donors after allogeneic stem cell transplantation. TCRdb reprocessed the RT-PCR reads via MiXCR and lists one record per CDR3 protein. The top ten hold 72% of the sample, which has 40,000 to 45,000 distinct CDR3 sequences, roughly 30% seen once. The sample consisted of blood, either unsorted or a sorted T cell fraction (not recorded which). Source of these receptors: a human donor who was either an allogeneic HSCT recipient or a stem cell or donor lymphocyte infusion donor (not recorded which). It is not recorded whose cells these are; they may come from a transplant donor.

The CDR3 sequence: CASSYDRGGNTEAFF. The CDR3 nucleotides are TGTGCCAGCAGTTACGACAGGGGGGGGAACACTGAAGCTTTCTTT. The V gene is TRBV6-6, the J gene TRBJ1-1; 9 nucleotides align to TRBD1. CDR3 length: 15 amino acids. Trimming removed 2 bases from V and 1 base from J; junction bases left unmatched: 2. CDR1 is MNHNY and CDR2 is SVGAGI in the germline V gene (reference sequence).

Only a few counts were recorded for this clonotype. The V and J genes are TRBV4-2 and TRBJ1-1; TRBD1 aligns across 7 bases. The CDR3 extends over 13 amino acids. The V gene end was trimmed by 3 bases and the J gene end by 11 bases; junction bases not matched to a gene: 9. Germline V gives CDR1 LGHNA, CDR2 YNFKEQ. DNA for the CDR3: TGTGCCAGCAGCCAGCGGACAGGTCTTTTTGCTTTCTTT. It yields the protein CASSQRTGLFAFF.

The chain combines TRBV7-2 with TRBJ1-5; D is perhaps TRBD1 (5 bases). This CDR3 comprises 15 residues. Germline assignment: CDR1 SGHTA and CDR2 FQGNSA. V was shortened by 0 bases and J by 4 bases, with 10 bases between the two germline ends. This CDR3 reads CASSLARGSNQPQHF. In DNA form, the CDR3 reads TGTGCCAGCAGCTTAGCAAGGGGTAGTAATCAGCCCCAGCATTTT.

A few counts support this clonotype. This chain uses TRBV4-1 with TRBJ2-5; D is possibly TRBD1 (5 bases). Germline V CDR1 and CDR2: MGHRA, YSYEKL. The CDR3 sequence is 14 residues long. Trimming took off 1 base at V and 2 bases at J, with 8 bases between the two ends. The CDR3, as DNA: TGCGCCAGCAGCCAAGTTAACAGGCAAGAGACCCAGTACTTC. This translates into CASSQVNRQETQYF.

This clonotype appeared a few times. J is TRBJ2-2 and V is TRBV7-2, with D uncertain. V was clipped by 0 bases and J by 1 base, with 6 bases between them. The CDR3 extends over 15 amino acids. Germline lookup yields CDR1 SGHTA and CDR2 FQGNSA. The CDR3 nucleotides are TGTGCCAGCAGCTTAGCGCGGAAGAACACCGGGGAGCTGTTTTTT. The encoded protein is CASSLARKNTGELFF.

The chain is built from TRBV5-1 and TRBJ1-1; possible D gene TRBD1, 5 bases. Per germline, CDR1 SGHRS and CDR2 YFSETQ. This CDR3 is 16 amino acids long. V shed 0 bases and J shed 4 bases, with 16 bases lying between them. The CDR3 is CASSLASLGTATEAFF. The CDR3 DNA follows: TGCGCCAGCAGCTTGGCTTCCCTTGGGACTGCCACTGAAGCTTTCTTT.

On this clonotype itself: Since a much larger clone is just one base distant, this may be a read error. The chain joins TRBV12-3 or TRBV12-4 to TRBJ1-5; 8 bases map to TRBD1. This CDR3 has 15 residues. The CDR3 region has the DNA TGTGCCAGCAGTTTTAGGACAGGGCAGAATCAGCCCCGGCATTTT. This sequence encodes CASSFRTGQNQPRHF.

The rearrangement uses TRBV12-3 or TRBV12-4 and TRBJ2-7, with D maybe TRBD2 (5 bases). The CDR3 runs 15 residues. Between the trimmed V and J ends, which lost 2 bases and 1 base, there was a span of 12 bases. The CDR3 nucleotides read TGTGCCAGCAGTTTAAGAGGTAGCGCATCCTACGAGCAGTACTTC. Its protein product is CASSLRGSASYEQYF.

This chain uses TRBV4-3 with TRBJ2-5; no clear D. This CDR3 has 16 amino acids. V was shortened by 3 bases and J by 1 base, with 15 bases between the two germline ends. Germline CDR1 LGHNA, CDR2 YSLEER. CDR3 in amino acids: CASSHRARSFQETQYF. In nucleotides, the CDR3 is TGCGCCAGCAGCCACCGGGCTAGGAGCTTCCAAGAGACCCAGTACTTC.

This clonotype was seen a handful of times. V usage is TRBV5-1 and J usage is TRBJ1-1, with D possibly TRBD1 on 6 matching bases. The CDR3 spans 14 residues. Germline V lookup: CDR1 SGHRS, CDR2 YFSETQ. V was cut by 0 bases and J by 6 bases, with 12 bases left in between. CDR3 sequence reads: CASSLVRGRAEAFF. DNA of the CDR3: TGCGCCAGCAGCTTGGTCAGGGGAAGAGCTGAAGCTTTCTTT.

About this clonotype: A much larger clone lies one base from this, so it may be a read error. The CDR3 bases are TGTGCCAGCAGTTTATATCGGCGGTGGGATAATCAGCCCCGGCATTTT. It specifies CASSLYRRWDNQPRHF. V is TRBV28 and J is TRBJ1-5, with D hard to call. This CDR3 is built from 16 residues. Per germline, CDR1 MDHEN and CDR2 SYDVKM.

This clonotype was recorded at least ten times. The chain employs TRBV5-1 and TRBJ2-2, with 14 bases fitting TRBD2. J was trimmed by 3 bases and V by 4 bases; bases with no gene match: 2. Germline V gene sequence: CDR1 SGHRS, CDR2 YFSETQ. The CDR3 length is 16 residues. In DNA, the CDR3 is TGCGCCAGCAGCGAGGGACTAGCGGGGGACACCGGGGAGCTGTTTTTT. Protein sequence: CASSEGLAGDTGELFF.

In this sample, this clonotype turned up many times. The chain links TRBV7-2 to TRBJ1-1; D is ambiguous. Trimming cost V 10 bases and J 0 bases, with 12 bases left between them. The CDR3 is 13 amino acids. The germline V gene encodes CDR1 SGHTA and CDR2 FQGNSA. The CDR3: CAIRLDMNTEAFF. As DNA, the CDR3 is TGTGCCATCCGTCTTGACATGAACACTGAAGCTTTCTTT.

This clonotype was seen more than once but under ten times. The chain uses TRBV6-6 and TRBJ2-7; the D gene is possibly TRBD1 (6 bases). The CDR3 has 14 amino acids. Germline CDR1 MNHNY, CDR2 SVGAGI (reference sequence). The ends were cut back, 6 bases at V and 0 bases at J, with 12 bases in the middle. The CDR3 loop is CASRDSFNSYEQYF. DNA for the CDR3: TGTGCCAGCAGGGACAGCTTTAACTCCTACGAGCAGTACTTC.

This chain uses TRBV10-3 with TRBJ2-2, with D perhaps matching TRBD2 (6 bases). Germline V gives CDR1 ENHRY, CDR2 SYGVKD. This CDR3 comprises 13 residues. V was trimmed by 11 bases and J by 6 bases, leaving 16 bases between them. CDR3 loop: CASRGRGAGELFF. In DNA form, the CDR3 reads TGTGCCTCACGGGGGAGAGGGGCCGGGGAGCTGTTTTTT.

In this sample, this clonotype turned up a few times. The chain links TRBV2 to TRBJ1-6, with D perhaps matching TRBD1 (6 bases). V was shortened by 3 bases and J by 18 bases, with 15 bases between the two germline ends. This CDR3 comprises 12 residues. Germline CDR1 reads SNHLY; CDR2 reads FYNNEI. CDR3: CASSEDSPSTHF. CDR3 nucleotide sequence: TGTGCCAGCAGTGAGGACAGCCCGTCCACCCACTTT.

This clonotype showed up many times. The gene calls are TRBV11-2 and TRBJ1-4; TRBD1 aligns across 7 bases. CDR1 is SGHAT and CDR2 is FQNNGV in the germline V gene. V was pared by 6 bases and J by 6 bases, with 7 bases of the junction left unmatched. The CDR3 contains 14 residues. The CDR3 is CASSRDRVHEKLFF. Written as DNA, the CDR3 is TGTGCCAGCAGTCGCGACAGGGTTCATGAAAAACTGTTTTTT.

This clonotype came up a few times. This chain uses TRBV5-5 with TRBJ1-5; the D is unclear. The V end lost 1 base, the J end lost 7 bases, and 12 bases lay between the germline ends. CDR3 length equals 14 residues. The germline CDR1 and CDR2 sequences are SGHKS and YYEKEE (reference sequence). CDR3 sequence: CASSLRRPGQPQHF. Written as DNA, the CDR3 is TGTGCCAGCAGCTTGCGACGGCCAGGCCAGCCCCAGCATTTT.

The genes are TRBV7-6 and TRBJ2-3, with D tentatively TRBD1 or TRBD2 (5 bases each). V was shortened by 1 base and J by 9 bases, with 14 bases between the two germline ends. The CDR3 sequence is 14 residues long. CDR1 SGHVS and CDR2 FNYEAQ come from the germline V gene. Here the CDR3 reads CASSLDLLGTTQYF. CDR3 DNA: TGTGCCAGCAGCTTAGACCTTCTGGGGACCACGCAGTATTTT.

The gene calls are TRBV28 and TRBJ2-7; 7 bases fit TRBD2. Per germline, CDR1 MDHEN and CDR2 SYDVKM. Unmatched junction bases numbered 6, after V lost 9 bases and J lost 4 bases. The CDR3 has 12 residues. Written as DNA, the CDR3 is TGTGCCAGTCTGGGAGGGGCATACGAGCAGTACTTC. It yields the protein CASLGGAYEQYF. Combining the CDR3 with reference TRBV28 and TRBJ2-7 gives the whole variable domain DVKVTQSSRYLVKRTGEKVFLECVQDMDHENMFWYRQDPGLGLRLIYFSYDVKMKEKGDIPEGYSVSREKKERFSLILESASTNQTSMYLCASLGGAYEQYFGPGTRLTVT.